These T cell receptor beta chains were read from a single sample in a study of blood T cell repertoires in COVID-19. Generated by immunoSEQ multiplex PCR, the TCRdb table keeps only in-frame clones and is missing some. The sample carries about 93,000 clones, 80% recorded once. Material: peripheral blood. Receptors were obtained from a human donor in a cohort sampled during active COVID-19. Each CDR3 is given with its conserved first and last residue. D genes are given only for firm matches. Only part of the rows carry a size: once, few, many, or a class if the clone is expanded.

>NA|TRBV2|TRBJ1-2|few
CASSTNPGVGGYTF
>NA|TRBV6-6|TRBJ2-5|NA
CASSYHLGSQETQYF
>NA|TRBV7-8|TRBJ2-7|NA
CASSPARVTRGTYEQYF
>TRBD1|TRBV28|TRBJ1-2|NA
CASSWGQGIYGYTF
>NA|TRBV2|TRBJ1-5|NA
CASSLRGPQHF
>TRBD1|TRBV7-3|TRBJ2-3|NA
CASSFDRVTDTQYF
>NA|TRBV5-3|TRBJ2-7|NA
CARSLSGSEQYF
>NA|TRBV28|TRBJ1-2|NA
CASSVAGDIPNYGYTF
>NA|TRBV30|TRBJ2-3|NA
CAWSLGGMSTDTQYF
>NA|TRBV27|TRBJ2-3|NA
CASSLLAARDTQYF
>NA|TRBV28|TRBJ2-7|NA
CASSGPGGLGVPYEQYF
>NA|TRBV7-9|TRBJ1-4|NA
CASSLQRSPANEKLFF
>TRBD2|TRBV5-1|TRBJ2-3|few
CASSGGLAGSDTQYF
>TRBD2|TRBV11-2|TRBJ2-5|NA
CASSLEGLAGWKTQYF
>NA|TRBV15|TRBJ2-7|few
CATAGSYEQYF
>TRBD2|TRBV18|TRBJ2-1|NA
CASSPSNSGSNEQFF
>NA|TRBV28|TRBJ2-7|NA
CASKGISEQYF
>NA|TRBV7-8|TRBJ2-4|NA
CASSSGVPSAKNIQYF
>TRBD1|TRBV6-5|TRBJ1-2|NA
CASRLTTGQGYTF
>NA|TRBV5-1|TRBJ2-2|NA
CASSPPAGGTGELFF